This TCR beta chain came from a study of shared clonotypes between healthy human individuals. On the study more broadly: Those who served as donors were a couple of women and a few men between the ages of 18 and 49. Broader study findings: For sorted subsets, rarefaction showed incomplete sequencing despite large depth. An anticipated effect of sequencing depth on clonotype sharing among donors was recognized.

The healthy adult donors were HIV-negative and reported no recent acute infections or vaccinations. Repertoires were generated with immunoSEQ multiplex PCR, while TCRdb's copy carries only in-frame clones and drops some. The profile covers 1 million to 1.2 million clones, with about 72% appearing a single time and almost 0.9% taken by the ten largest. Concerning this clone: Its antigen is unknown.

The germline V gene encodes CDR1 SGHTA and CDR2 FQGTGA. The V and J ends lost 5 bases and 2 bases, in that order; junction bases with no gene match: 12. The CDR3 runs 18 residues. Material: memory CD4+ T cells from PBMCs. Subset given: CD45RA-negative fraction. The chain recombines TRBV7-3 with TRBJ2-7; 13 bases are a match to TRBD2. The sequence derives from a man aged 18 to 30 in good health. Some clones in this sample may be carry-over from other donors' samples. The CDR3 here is CASSPHGLAGVYAYEQYF. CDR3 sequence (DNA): TGTGCCAGCAGCCCACACGGACTAGCGGGAGTTTACGCCTACGAGCAGTACTTC.